Shown below are 26 T cell receptor beta chains from a single sample sequenced in a study of OX40 agonist ivuxolimab in advanced cancers. TCRdb keeps only in-frame clones here, not all; method: immunoSEQ multiplex PCR. Among some 99,000 clones listed, about 90% were seen once. Sequencing used CD4+ or CD8+ T cells sorted from blood, obtained in a trial of the OX40 agonist ivuxolimab. The receptors here all came from an adult with an advanced solid tumor such as melanoma, head and neck, liver or kidney cancer.

This clone was seen once. The chain has TRBV7-8 and TRBJ1-4; perhaps TRBD1 as D (6 bases). V was shortened by 0 bases and J by 8 bases, with 13 bases between the two germline ends. Germline assignment: CDR1 SGHVS and CDR2 FQNEAQ. The CDR3 has 15 amino acids. In DNA form, the CDR3 reads TGTGCCAGCAGCTTAGCGGGGCAGGGGAGGGAAAAACTGTTTTTT. Translating gives CASSLAGQGREKLFF.

This sequence joins TRBV6-5 and TRBJ2-7; 8 positions match TRBD2. The CDR3 spans 15 residues. The V segment lost 6 bases and the J segment 4 bases; nucleotides outside the gene matches: 11. The V gene's germline CDR1 is MNHEY and CDR2 SVGAGI. CDR3 loop: CASSRGAGGIYEQYF. The CDR3 DNA sequence: TGTGCCAGCAGCCGGGGGGCGGGAGGTATATACGAGCAGTACTTC.

The rearrangement links TRBV6-1 to TRBJ2-7; no clear D. This CDR3 contains 14 residues. In germline, CDR1 is MNHNS, CDR2 SASEGT. Trimming stripped 4 bases from V and 5 bases from J, with 15 bases between. The CDR3 coding sequence is TGTGCCAGCAGTGCAGAATTTAGTTCAGACGAGCAGTACTTC. As protein: CASSAEFSSDEQYF.

V is TRBV5-3 and J is TRBJ1-5, with no clear D. TRBV5-3 is an ORF, with its function uncertain. CDR3 size: 13 residues. Between the trimmed V and J ends, which lost 4 bases and 3 bases, there was a span of 8 bases. The DNA for the CDR3 is TGTGCCAGAAGCGCGGGGTTCAATCAGCCCCAGCATTTT. It encodes CARSAGFNQPQHF.

V and J are TRBV4-2 and TRBJ2-2; D may be TRBD2 (5 bases). V lost 4 bases and J lost 8, with 11 bases in between. The V gene's germline CDR1 is LGHNA and CDR2 YNFKEQ. This CDR3 comprises 13 residues. The CDR3 nucleotides are TGTGCCAGCAGCCCGGACTTCCGGGGGGAGCTGTTTTTT. This translates into CASSPDFRGELFF.

V gene TRBV5-1 combines with J gene TRBJ1-3; D is uncertain. The length of the CDR3 is 16 residues. With 1 base removed from V and 1 base from J, the gap between germline ends came to 12 bases. Per germline, CDR1 SGHRS and CDR2 YFSETQ. The CDR3 protein is CASSLHSPGSGNTIYF. The CDR3 nucleotides read TGCGCCAGCAGCTTGCACAGCCCTGGTTCTGGAAACACCATATATTTT. The variable domain in full, with the rest retrieved from reference TRBV5-1 and TRBJ1-3, is KAGVTQTPRYLIKTRGQQVTLSCSPISGHRSVSWYQQTPGQGLQFLFEYFSETQRNKGNFPGRFSGRQFSNSRSEMNVSTLELGDSALYLCASSLHSPGSGNTIYFGEGSWLTVV.

This clone was seen only once. The V and J genes are TRBV29-1 and TRBJ2-1, with unresolved D. Trimming took 5 bases from V and 1 from J, leaving 12 bases between them. CDR3 length equals 14 residues. Looked up from germline, CDR1 is SQVTM and CDR2 is ANQGSEA. CDR3 in amino acids: CSVSPVVSYNEQFF. DNA of the CDR3: TGCAGCGTTTCTCCGGTCGTGTCCTACAATGAGCAGTTCTTC.

The chain joins TRBV19 to TRBJ1-2; TRBD1 agrees at 8 bases. Trimming removed 3 bases from V and 4 bases from J; junction bases left unmatched: 13. The CDR3 is 17 residues long. Germline V gene sequence: CDR1 LNHDA, CDR2 SQIVND (reference sequence). The CDR3 DNA reads TGTGCCAGTAGTATTTGGGCACAGGGGGGACGCAGCTATGGCTACACCTTC. Translation gives CASSIWAQGGRSYGYTF.

This chain links TRBV7-3 with TRBJ1-1, with TRBD1 as a possible D gene (6 bases). V was trimmed by 2 bases and J by 4 bases, leaving 11 bases between them. The germline gives CDR1 SGHTA, CDR2 FQGTGA. The CDR3 spans 14 residues. The CDR3 DNA reads as TGTGCCAGCAGCTTAGGGGGGGCGGTCACTGAAGCTTTCTTT. Encoded protein: CASSLGGAVTEAFF.

This clone was counted once. The V gene is TRBV25-1, the J gene TRBJ2-3; 7 nucleotides align to TRBD1. Trimming removed 3 bases from V and 4 bases from J; junction bases left unmatched: 10. Germline loops: CDR1 MGHDK, CDR2 SYGVNS. The CDR3 is 16 residues long. CDR3 in DNA: TGTGCCAGCAGTGAGAGGACAGGTTTTAACTCAGATACGCAGTATTTT. Protein product: CASSERTGFNSDTQYF.

The J gene is TRBJ2-7, the V gene TRBV5-6; unclear D gene. V lost 5 bases and J lost 2, with 11 bases in between. This CDR3 region has 13 residues. CDR1 is SGHDT, CDR2 YYEEEE, per germline. This CDR3 reads CASSPGPTYEQYF. CDR3 DNA: TGTGCCAGCAGTCCCGGGCCAACCTACGAGCAGTACTTC.

This clone has more than one count but fewer than ten. The J gene is TRBJ2-2, the V gene TRBV9; TRBD2 aligns across 9 bases. Germline loops: CDR1 SGDLS, CDR2 YYNGEE. The CDR3 contains 15 residues. Trimming at V came to 3 bases and at J to 5 bases, leaving 5 bases not matched to a gene. CDR3 DNA: TGTGCCAGCAGCGGTAGCGGGAGTCTGACCGGGGAGCTGTTTTTT. Translation: CASSGSGSLTGELFF.

The CDR3 nucleotides are TGCGCCAGCAGCCGGACCCCCGATACGCAGTATTTT. It encodes CASSRTPDTQYF. The chain combines TRBV4-3 with TRBJ2-3; D is undetermined. CDR1 LGHNA and CDR2 YSLEER come from the germline V gene. V was clipped by 4 bases and J by 6 bases, with 8 bases between them. CDR3 length equals 12 residues.

The gene calls are TRBV27 and TRBJ2-1; 13 bases align to TRBD2. This CDR3 contains 14 residues. Germline trimming cut 5 bases from V and 14 bases from J; bases unmatched to any gene: 9. CDR1 is MNHEY and CDR2 is SMNVEV in the germline V gene (reference sequence). In DNA form, the CDR3 reads TGTGCCAGCAGTCTCCGGACTAGCGGGAGTATAAAGTTCTTC. Translation: CASSLRTSGSIKFF.

This clone has just one count. The chain employs TRBV5-1 and TRBJ2-7; TRBD1 might be the D (6 bases). V was trimmed by 3 bases and J by 0 bases, leaving 16 bases between them. The V gene's germline CDR1 is SGHRS and CDR2 YFSETQ. This CDR3 is 16 amino acids long. The CDR3 protein is CASSSARQVDSYEQYF. The CDR3 bases are TGCGCCAGCAGCTCAGCACGACAGGTCGACTCCTACGAGCAGTACTTC.

The rearrangement links TRBV6-5 to TRBJ1-5, with D maybe TRBD1 (5 bases). The V gene lost 6 bases and the J gene lost 6 bases, with 18 bases spanning the gap. CDR1 is MNHEY and CDR2 is SVGAGI in the germline V gene. This CDR3 comprises 15 residues. CDR3 bases: TGTGCCAGCAGACCCGGACAAACCCAAGGTCAGCCCCAGCATTTT. It codes for CASRPGQTQGQPQHF.

The table lists this clone with a few counts. This sequence joins TRBV9 and TRBJ1-1; D gene uncertain. This CDR3 region has 14 residues. Per germline, CDR1 SGDLS and CDR2 YYNGEE. Trimming cost V 0 bases and J 5 bases, with 11 bases left between them. The CDR3, as DNA: TGTGCCAGCAGCGTAGCCGCGGGGAGAACTGAAGCTTTCTTT. Protein sequence: CASSVAAGRTEAFF. Supplemented by reference TRBV9 and TRBJ1-1, the full variable domain reads DSGVTQTPKHLITATGQRVTLRCSPRSGDLSVYWYQQSLDQGLQFLIQYYNGEERAKGNILERFSAQQFPDLHSELNLSSLELGDSALYFCASSVAAGRTEAFFGQGTRLTVV.

The V and J genes are TRBV7-2 and TRBJ1-5, with TRBD1 matching over 8 bases. This CDR3 has 15 amino acids. V dropped 6 bases and J dropped 5; count of bases not matched to a gene: 9. Germline CDR1 and CDR2: SGHTA and FQGNSA. CDR3 in amino acids: CASRETGAGYQPQHF. The CDR3 region has the DNA TGTGCCAGCAGGGAGACAGGGGCTGGCTATCAGCCCCAGCATTTT.

The rearrangement joins TRBV11-3 to TRBJ1-3; D not certain. Germline V gene lookup returns CDR1 SGHNT and CDR2 YENEEA. V lost 4 bases, J lost 0 bases, and 10 bases lay in between. The CDR3 has 15 residues. The CDR3 DNA reads TGTGCCAGCAGCTCGGCCGCGAGCTCTGGAAACACCATATATTTT. It encodes CASSSAASSGNTIYF.

V and J are TRBV19 and TRBJ2-7, with D possibly matching TRBD2 (6 bases). Germline CDR1 and CDR2: LNHDA and SQIVND (reference sequence). CDR3 length: 14 residues. Trimming shortened V by 3 bases and J by 3 bases, and 12 bases separated the two germline ends. CDR3 nucleotides: TGTGCCAGTAGTATTCGGTGGGGGGTCTACGAGCAGTACTTC. Translated: CASSIRWGVYEQYF. Using reference TRBV19 and TRBJ2-7 for the parts outside the CDR3, the full variable domain is DGGITQSPKYLFRKEGQNVTLSCEQNLNHDAMYWYRQDPGQGLRLIYYSQIVNDFQKGDIAEGYSVSREKKESFPLTVTSAQKNPTAFYLCASSIRWGVYEQYFGPGTRLTVT.

V and J are TRBV5-5 and TRBJ1-1, with unresolved D. The ends were cut back, 0 bases at V and 0 bases at J, with 6 bases in the middle. This CDR3 has 14 amino acids. Germline V CDR1 and CDR2: SGHKS, YYEKEE (reference sequence). Here the CDR3 DNA reads TGTGCCAGCAGCTTGGGCAGCTTGAACACTGAAGCTTTCTTT. Its protein is CASSLGSLNTEAFF.

The J gene is TRBJ2-2, the V gene TRBV9, with 8 bases fitting TRBD2. Germline V gene sequence: CDR1 SGDLS, CDR2 YYNGEE. The CDR3 contains 17 residues. The V and J ends lost 0 bases and 7 bases, in that order; junction bases with no gene match: 11. In DNA form, the CDR3 reads TGTGCCAGCAGCGTAGCTGGGAGCGGGAGATATATCGGGGAGCTGTTTTTT. Its protein is CASSVAGSGRYIGELFF.

V and J are TRBV14 and TRBJ2-1; 9 nucleotides line up with TRBD2. CDR3 length: 17 amino acids. Germline values: CDR1 SGHDN, CDR2 FVKESK. The V gene end was trimmed by 5 bases and the J gene end by 6 bases; junction bases not matched to a gene: 14. The CDR3 loop reads CASSGILGTSFSNEQFF. DNA of the CDR3: TGTGCCAGCAGCGGGATATTGGGGACTAGCTTCTCCAATGAGCAGTTCTTC.

The CDR3 protein is CAWSLGGAGANVLTF. CDR3 DNA: TGTGCCTGGAGTCTAGGGGGCGCCGGGGCCAACGTCCTGACTTTC. J is TRBJ2-6 and V is TRBV30, with TRBD1 matching 7 bases. The germline CDR1 and CDR2 sequences are GTSNPN and SVGIG (reference sequence). This CDR3 is 15 amino acids long. The ends lost 2 bases at V and 4 bases at J; junction bases unmatched: 5.

This rearrangement joins TRBV11-3 to TRBJ2-5; 8 nucleotides agree with TRBD2. V lost 5 bases to trimming and J lost 5 bases; unmatched junction nucleotides: 13. The germline V gene encodes CDR1 SGHNT and CDR2 YENEEA. The length of the CDR3 is 16 residues. CDR3 residues: CASSPTRGAAWETQYF. CDR3 DNA: TGTGCCAGCAGCCCCACGCGGGGGGCGGCATGGGAGACCCAGTACTTC.

The V and J genes are TRBV20-1 and TRBJ2-7; D not certain. The CDR3 length is 11 residues. CDR1 is DFQATT and CDR2 is SNEGSKA in the germline V gene (reference sequence). V was clipped by 3 bases and J by 6 bases, with 9 bases between them. CDR3: CSASGNVEQYF. CDR3 bases: TGCAGTGCTAGTGGAAATGTCGAGCAGTACTTC.